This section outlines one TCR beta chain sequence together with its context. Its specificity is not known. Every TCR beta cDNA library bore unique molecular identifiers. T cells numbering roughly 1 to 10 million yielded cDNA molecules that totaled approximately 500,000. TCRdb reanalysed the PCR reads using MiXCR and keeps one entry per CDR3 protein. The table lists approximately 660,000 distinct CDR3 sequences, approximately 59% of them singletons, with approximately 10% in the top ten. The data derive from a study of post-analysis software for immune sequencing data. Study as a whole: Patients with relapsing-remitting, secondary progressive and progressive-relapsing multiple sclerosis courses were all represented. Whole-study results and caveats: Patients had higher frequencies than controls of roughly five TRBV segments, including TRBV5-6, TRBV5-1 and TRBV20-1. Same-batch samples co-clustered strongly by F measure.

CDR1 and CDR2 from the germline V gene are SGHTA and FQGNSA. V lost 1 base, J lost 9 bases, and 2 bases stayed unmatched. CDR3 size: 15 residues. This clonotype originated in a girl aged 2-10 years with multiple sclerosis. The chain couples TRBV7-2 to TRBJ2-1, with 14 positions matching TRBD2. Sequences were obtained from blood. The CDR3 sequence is CASSLVGLAGAEQFF. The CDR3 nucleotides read TGTGCCAGCAGCTTAGTGGGACTAGCGGGGGCTGAGCAGTTCTTC.